This TCR beta chain appears in the sequencing data of a study of PD-1 blockade in classical Hodgkin lymphoma. At the level of the study: Nivolumab was given intravenously to patients at 3 mg/kg every 2 weeks. Study observations and caveats: Baseline TCR diversity was reportedly lower in newly diagnosed patients than healthy donors.

Patients all relapsed after autologous stem cell transplantation, and there was variation in brentuximab vedotin exposure. Profiled with immunoSEQ multiplex PCR; TCRdb holds only in-frame clones, not every one. Found here are 30,000 to 45,000 clones, about 87% of them singletons; the top ten hold roughly 9%. Details on this clone: Its antigen is unidentified.

V lost 0 bases and J 7 bases, leaving 13 bases between the germline ends. The CDR3 spans 15 residues. The germline V gene encodes CDR1 SNHLY and CDR2 FYNNEI. This receptor was identified in a human donor with classical Hodgkin lymphoma. This chain joins TRBV2 and TRBJ1-5; unclear D gene. The material was peripheral blood mononuclear cells (PBMCs), obtained at baseline. CDR3 in DNA: TGTGCCAGCAGTGAAGCTACGCCCTGGCTGCAGCCCCAGCATTTT. Translated: CASSEATPWLQPQHF. Supplemented by reference TRBV2 and TRBJ1-5, the full variable domain reads EPEVTQTPSHQVTQMGQEVILRCVPISNHLYFYWYRQILGQKVEFLVSFYNNEISEKSEIFDDQFSVERPDGSNFTLKIRSTKLEDSAMYFCASSEATPWLQPQHFGDGTRLSIL.